The source of this TCR beta chain is a study of tumour-infiltrating T cells in Burkitt lymphoma. Libraries were prepared by immunoSEQ multiplex PCR; TCRdb keeps only in-frame clonotypes and omits some of them. Among around 45,000 clones listed, around a third were seen once. V shed 1 base and J shed 3 bases, with 12 bases lying between them. Germline-derived CDR1 and CDR2 are SGHVS and FNYEAQ. The CDR3 totals 15 residues. Sequenced material: tumor tissue. This clonotype was sampled from a human donor with Burkitt lymphoma. This chain joins TRBV7-6 and TRBJ1-1; possible D gene TRBD1, 6 bases. DNA of the CDR3: TGTGCCAGCAGCTTAGATGTAGGGGGGTACACTGAAGCTTTCTTT. The encoded protein is CASSLDVGGYTEAFF.